The 15 T cell receptor beta chains reported below all come from one sample, sequenced in a study of human T cells and chemical hapten exposure. One entry per CDR3 protein results from TCRdb running MiXCR on the RACE reads. The sample shows about 110,000 distinct CDR3 sequences, less than 40% of them seen only once. The time point here: patch test 3, about 24 weeks after DPC sensitization. Regarding treatment: therapeutic diphenylcyclopropenone sensitization with weekly scalp DPC. Sample: whole blood, taken in connection with sensitization to the hapten diphenylcyclopropenone (DPC). The source is a man aged 35 to 55 with alopecia areata. Some clones in this sample may be carry-over from other donors' samples.

This clonotype came up a few times. Here the CDR3 reads CASSSDRAYEQYF. The DNA of the CDR3 is TGTGCCAGCAGCTCCGACAGGGCCTACGAGCAGTACTTC. The chain recombines TRBV12-3 or TRBV12-4 with TRBJ2-7; 7 bases match TRBD1. The V gene end was trimmed by 6 bases and the J gene end by 2 bases; junction bases not matched to a gene: 4. The CDR3 spans 13 residues.

This clonotype was found a few times. The chain uses TRBV5-8 and TRBJ2-3; 15 positions agree with TRBD2. The CDR3 has 19 residues. With V trimmed by 3 bases and J by 3 bases, 11 bases remained unmatched. In germline, CDR1 is SGHTS, CDR2 YDEGEE. Written as DNA, the CDR3 is TGTGCCAGCAGCTCCGGGACTAGCGGGAGGAGTCCCAGTACAGATACGCAGTATTTT. Its protein product is CASSSGTSGRSPSTDTQYF.

There are a few counts of this clonotype. This chain connects TRBV18 to TRBJ2-7, with a weak D call TRBD1 (5 bases). CDR1 and CDR2 from the germline V gene are KGHSH and LQKENI. Trimming removed 3 bases from V and 4 bases from J, with 7 bases in between. The length of the CDR3 is 12 residues. CDR3 residues: CASSPKGYEQYF. The CDR3 coding sequence is TGTGCCAGCTCACCGAAGGGGTACGAGCAGTACTTC. The full variable domain, rest sourced from reference TRBV18 and TRBJ2-7, is NAGVMQNPRHLVRRRGQEARLRCSPMKGHSHVYWYRQLPEEGLKFMVYLQKENIIDESGMPKERFSAEFPKEGPSILRIQQVVRGDSAAYFCASSPKGYEQYFGPGTRLTVT.

V gene TRBV30 combines with J gene TRBJ2-7; D remains ambiguous. The ends were cut back, 0 bases at V and 6 bases at J, with 12 bases in the middle. Per the germline V gene, CDR1 is GTSNPN and CDR2 is SVGIG (reference sequence). The CDR3 spans 13 residues. CDR3 sequence (DNA): TGTGCCTGGAGTGTATTAAGGTTTGGCGAGCAGTACTTC. It translates to CAWSVLRFGEQYF.

This clonotype was observed a handful of times. The chain carries TRBV28 and TRBJ2-1; D call uncertain. Trimming left V 7 bases short and J 9 bases short, with 22 bases between. Per the germline V gene, CDR1 is MDHEN and CDR2 is SYDVKM. CDR3 length: 15 residues. The CDR3 region has the DNA TGTGCCAGCACTCAGACCGACCGCCTCCACGGTGAGCAGTTCTTC. Translated, it gives CASTQTDRLHGEQFF.

The chain is built from TRBV6-1 and TRBJ2-7; 9 bases map to TRBD2. Germline lookup yields CDR1 MNHNS and CDR2 SASEGT. V shed 6 bases, J shed 7 bases, and the junction held 13 bases outside the gene matches. CDR3 size: 15 residues. The CDR3 spells CASRAYAGGPPEQYV. CDR3 nucleotides: TGTGCCAGCAGGGCCTACGCGGGAGGGCCACCAGAGCAGTACGTC.

The chain is built from TRBV18 and TRBJ1-2; D uncertain. Germline CDR1 is KGHSH and CDR2 is LQKENI. V lost 3 bases and J 4 bases, leaving 9 bases between the germline ends. This CDR3 has 13 amino acids. The CDR3: CASSPQDSYGYTF. The CDR3 DNA is TGTGCCAGCTCACCCCAGGATTCCTATGGCTACACCTTC.

V is TRBV6-2 or TRBV6-3 and J is TRBJ2-1; possibly TRBD2 for D (6 bases). Germline V gene data show CDR1 as MNHEY and CDR2 as SVGEGT. Trimming shortened V by 0 bases and J by 7 bases, and 10 bases separated the two germline ends. There are 14 residues in the CDR3. CDR3 loop: CASSYSRGRNEQFF. The CDR3, as DNA: TGTGCCAGCAGTTACTCGCGAGGGAGGAATGAGCAGTTCTTC.

This clonotype showed up just a few times. J is TRBJ2-7 and V is TRBV5-1; 9 bases are a match to TRBD2. Trimming took 4 bases from V and 0 from J; bases not matched to a gene: 5. CDR3 length equals 15 residues. CDR1 is SGHRS and CDR2 is YFSETQ in the germline V gene. The CDR3: CASSPDSGSSYEQYF. CDR3 bases: TGCGCCAGCAGCCCCGATAGCGGGAGCTCCTACGAGCAGTACTTC. The complete variable domain, with remaining parts taken from reference TRBV5-1 and TRBJ2-7, reads KAGVTQTPRYLIKTRGQQVTLSCSPISGHRSVSWYQQTPGQGLQFLFEYFSETQRNKGNFPGRFSGRQFSNSRSEMNVSTLELGDSALYLCASSPDSGSSYEQYFGPGTRLTVT.

The CDR3 loop is CASSPSQGRETQYF. CDR3 DNA sequence: TGTGCCAGCAGCCCATCACAGGGGAGGGAGACCCAGTACTTC. V is TRBV7-9 and J is TRBJ2-5, with D perhaps TRBD1 (7 bases). The CDR3 has 14 amino acids. The germline V gene encodes CDR1 SEHNR and CDR2 FQNEAQ (reference sequence). V lost 5 bases to trimming and J lost 5 bases, with 15 bases between them. Complete variable domain (other parts from reference TRBV7-9 and TRBJ2-5): DTGVSQNPRHKITKRGQNVTFRCDPISEHNRLYWYRQTLGQGPEFLTYFQNEAQLEKSRLLSDRFSAERPKGSFSTLEIQRTEQGDSAMYLCASSPSQGRETQYFGPGTRLLVL.

In this sample, this clonotype turned up a few times. CDR3 in DNA: TGTGCCAGCAGCTTAGGAGGCCTGGATAATTCACCCCTCCACTTT. Translation: CASSLGGLDNSPLHF. The chain recombines TRBV7-9 with TRBJ1-6; D is undetermined. Germline V gene data show CDR1 as SEHNR and CDR2 as FQNEAQ (reference sequence). V was clipped by 1 base and J by 5 bases, with 9 bases between them. This CDR3 has 15 residues.

In its sample, this clonotype was seen a few times. This chain links TRBV9 with TRBJ1-3; D uncertain. The CDR3 loop spans 15 amino acids. Germline loops: CDR1 SGDLS, CDR2 YYNGEE. Trimming cost V 0 bases and J 0 bases, with 7 bases left between them. The CDR3 sequence: CASSVGDLSGNTIYF. CDR3 sequence (DNA): TGTGCCAGCAGCGTAGGAGATCTCTCTGGAAACACCATATATTTT.

This clonotype occurred many times. The chain has TRBV20-1 and TRBJ1-2; 8 nucleotides match TRBD1. The CDR3 spans 12 residues. Germline lookup yields CDR1 DFQATT and CDR2 SNEGSKA (reference sequence). V dropped 5 bases and J dropped 4; count of bases not matched to a gene: 3. The CDR3 nucleotides are TGCAGTGCTGGGGACAGGTCCTATGGCTACACCTTC. Translated, it gives CSAGDRSYGYTF.

This rearrangement joins TRBV27 to TRBJ1-1; the D is unclear. The germline gives CDR1 MNHEY, CDR2 SMNVEV (reference sequence). This CDR3 region has 13 residues. The V end was cut by 5 bases, the J end by 4 bases, with 11 bases between. CDR3 bases: TGTGCCAGCAGTCCACAATACCCCACTGAAGCTTTCTTT. Amino acids: CASSPQYPTEAFF.

This clonotype was seen a few times. The rearrangement uses TRBV12-3 or TRBV12-4 and TRBJ2-3; D unresolved. The CDR3 length is 12 residues. Trimming stripped 2 bases from V and 4 bases from J, with 4 bases between. Here the CDR3 reads CASSLTPDTQYF. The CDR3 region has the DNA TGTGCCAGCAGTTTAACTCCAGATACGCAGTATTTT.